One TCR beta chain is described in this entry. Its specificity is unknown. This sample was included in a study of T cells in narcolepsy. At the level of the study: Donors had narcolepsy type 1 or type 2, or were healthy controls.

Produced via immunoSEQ multiplex PCR; TCRdb's table is partial and in-frame only. The data contain over 25,000 clones, roughly 79% of them singletons. This CDR3 is 14 amino acids long. V was clipped by 3 bases and J by 4 bases; unmatched bases: 3. Germline V gene lookup returns CDR1 LNHDA and CDR2 SQIVND (reference sequence). Study-wide results and caveats: Same-patient CSF and blood CD4+ T cell clonotypes included HCRT-specific and TRIB2-specific autoreactive ones. In some patient and control memory CD4+ samples, autoreactive clones were absent. Blood of same and different patients, but not healthy controls, reportedly held recurring autoreactive clonotypes.

The sample was memory (CD45RA-) CD4+ T cells from blood. V is TRBV19 and J is TRBJ2-3; TRBD1 matches at 8 bases. This TCR derives from a human donor in good health. In DNA form, the CDR3 reads TGTGCCAGTAGTATTGGACAGGGCGCAGATACGCAGTATTTT. Encoded protein: CASSIGQGADTQYF.